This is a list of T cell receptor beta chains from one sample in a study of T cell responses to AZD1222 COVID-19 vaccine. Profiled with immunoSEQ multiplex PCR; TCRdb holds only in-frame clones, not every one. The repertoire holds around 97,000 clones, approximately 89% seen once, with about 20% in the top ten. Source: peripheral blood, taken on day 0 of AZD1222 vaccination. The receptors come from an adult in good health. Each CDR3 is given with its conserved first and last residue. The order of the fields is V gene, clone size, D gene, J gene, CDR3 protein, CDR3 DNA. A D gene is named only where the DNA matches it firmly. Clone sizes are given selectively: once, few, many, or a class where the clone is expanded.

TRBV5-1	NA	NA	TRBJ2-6	CASSLQRSGANVLTF	TGCGCCAGCAGCCTCCAGCGCTCTGGGGCCAACGTCCTGACTTTC
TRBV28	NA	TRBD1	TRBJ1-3	CASVQGGSYGNTIYF	TGTGCCAGCGTTCAGGGGGGCTCGTACGGAAACACCATATATTTT
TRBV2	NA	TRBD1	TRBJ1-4	CASSGDRVANEKLFF	TGTGCCAGCAGTGGGGACAGGGTGGCTAATGAAAAACTGTTTTTT
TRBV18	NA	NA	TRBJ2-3	CASSVMSADTQYF	TGTGCCAGCTCAGTCATGAGCGCAGATACGCAGTATTTT
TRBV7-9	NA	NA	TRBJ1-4	CASSLDYRVGEKLFF	TGTGCCAGCAGCTTAGATTACAGGGTGGGTGAAAAACTGTTTTTT
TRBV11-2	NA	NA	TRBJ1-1	CASSLAVTVNTEAFF	TGTGCCAGCAGCTTAGCAGTGACAGTGAACACTGAAGCTTTCTTT
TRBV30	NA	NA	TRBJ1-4	CAWSRPGPNEKLFF	TGTGCCTGGAGTAGGCCTGGGCCTAATGAAAAACTGTTTTTT
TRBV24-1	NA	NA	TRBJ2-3	CATSDENTDTQYF	TGTGCCACCAGTGACGAAAACACAGATACGCAGTATTTT
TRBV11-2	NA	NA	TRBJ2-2	CASSSTSGELFF	TGTGCCAGCAGCTCCACGAGCGGGGAGCTGTTTTTT
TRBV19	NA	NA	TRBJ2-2	CASSMWQGGTGELFF	TGTGCCAGTAGTATGTGGCAGGGGGGCACCGGGGAGCTGTTTTTT
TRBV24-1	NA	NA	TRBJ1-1	CATSGGGETAFF	TGTGCCACCAGTGGAGGCGGAGAGACAGCTTTCTTT
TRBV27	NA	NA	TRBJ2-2	CAITSEGRDTGELFF	TGTGCCATAACCTCGGAGGGGAGAGACACCGGGGAGCTGTTTTTT
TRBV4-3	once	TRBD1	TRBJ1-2	CASSPQTGDGYTF	TGCGCCAGCAGCCCCCAGACAGGGGATGGCTACACCTTC
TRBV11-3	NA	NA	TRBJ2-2	CASSLALPPGELFF	TGTGCCAGCAGCTTAGCACTACCACCCGGGGAGCTGTTTTTT
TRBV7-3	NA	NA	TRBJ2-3	CASSLNPSSTDTQYF	TGTGCCAGCAGCTTAAACCCCAGTTCCACAGATACGCAGTATTTT
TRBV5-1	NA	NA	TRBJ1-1	CASSISPANTEAFF	TGCGCCAGCAGTATCTCCCCGGCGAACACTGAAGCTTTCTTT
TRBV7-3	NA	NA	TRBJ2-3	CASSLSATDTQYF	TGTGCCAGCAGCTTATCCGCGACAGATACGCAGTATTTT
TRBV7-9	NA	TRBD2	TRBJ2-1	CASSSPSGTSSEGDEQFF	TGTGCCAGCAGCTCCCCCTCCGGGACTAGCAGCGAAGGGGATGAGCAGTTCTTC
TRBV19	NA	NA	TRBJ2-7	CASSIEKGEREQYF	TGTGCCAGTAGTATAGAAAAGGGGGAGCGCGAGCAGTACTTC
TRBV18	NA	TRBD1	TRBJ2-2	CASSPPRGQGVTGELFF	TGTGCCAGCTCACCACCGAGGGGACAGGGGGTGACCGGGGAGCTGTTTTTT
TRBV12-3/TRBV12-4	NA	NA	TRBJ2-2	CASRSNEGELFF	TGTGCCAGCAGGTCGAATGAAGGGGAGCTGTTTTTT
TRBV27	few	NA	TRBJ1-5	CASSLDTITGMSEIQHF	TGTGCCAGCAGTTTAGATACAATAACAGGGATGTCAGAGATCCAGCATTTT
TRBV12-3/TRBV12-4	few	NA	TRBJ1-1	CASSLLGAFF	TGTGCCAGCAGTCTGCTCGGGGCTTTCTTT
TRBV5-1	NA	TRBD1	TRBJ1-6	CASSWGQGQGNSPLHF	TGCGCCAGCAGTTGGGGGCAAGGACAGGGGAACTCACCCCTCCACTTT
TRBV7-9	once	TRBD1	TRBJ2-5	CASSPGTGEIETQYF	TGTGCCAGCAGCCCCGGGACAGGGGAAATAGAGACCCAGTACTTC
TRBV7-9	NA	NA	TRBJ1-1	CASSRGDTEAFF	TGTGCCAGCAGCAGGGGGGACACTGAAGCTTTCTTT
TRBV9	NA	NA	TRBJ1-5	CASSRDNQPQHF	TGTGCCAGCAGTAGGGACAATCAGCCCCAGCATTTT
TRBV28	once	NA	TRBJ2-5	CASTTGLGTQYF	TGTGCCAGCACCACGGGTCTGGGGACCCAGTACTTC
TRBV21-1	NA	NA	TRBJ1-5	CASSNRGATIHSNQPQHF	TGTGCCAGCAGCAATCGGGGGGCAACCATACATAGCAATCAGCCCCAGCATTTT
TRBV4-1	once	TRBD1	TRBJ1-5	CASSQEARWTGNQPQHF	TGCGCCAGCAGCCAAGAAGCCCGTTGGACAGGTAATCAGCCCCAGCATTTT
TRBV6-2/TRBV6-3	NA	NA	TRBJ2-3	CASSDPGTDTQYF	TGTGCCAGCAGCGACCCCGGGACAGATACGCAGTATTTT
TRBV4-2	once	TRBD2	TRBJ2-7	CASSQQAGGAYEQYF	TGTGCCAGCAGCCAGCAAGCGGGAGGGGCCTACGAGCAGTACTTC
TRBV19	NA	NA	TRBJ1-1	CASRSQQGWDTEAFF	TGTGCCAGTAGAAGCCAACAGGGCTGGGACACTGAAGCTTTCTTT
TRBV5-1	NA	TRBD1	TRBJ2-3	CASSLATRQGADTQYF	TGCGCCAGCAGCTTGGCCACTAGACAGGGGGCAGATACGCAGTATTTT
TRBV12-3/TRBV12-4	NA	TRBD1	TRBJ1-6	CASRQGIDSPLHF	TGTGCCAGCAGACAGGGGATCGATTCACCCCTCCACTTT
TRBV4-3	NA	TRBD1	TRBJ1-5	CASSHVVQGERQPQHF	TGCGCCAGCAGCCATGTCGTTCAGGGGGAACGCCAGCCCCAGCATTTT
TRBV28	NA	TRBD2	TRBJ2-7	CASSLSGGGYEQYF	TGTGCCAGCAGTCTAAGCGGGGGGGGCTACGAGCAGTACTTC
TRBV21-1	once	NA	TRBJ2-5	CASSKGRLAGKETQYF	TGTGCCAGCAGCAAAGGTCGACTAGCGGGAAAAGAGACCCAGTACTTC
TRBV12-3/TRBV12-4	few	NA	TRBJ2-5	CASSLQETQYF	TGTGCCAGCAGTTTACAAGAGACCCAGTACTTC
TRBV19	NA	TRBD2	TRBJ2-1	CASSVGLAGGPLDEQFF	TGTGCCAGTAGTGTCGGACTAGCGGGAGGTCCACTGGATGAGCAGTTCTTC
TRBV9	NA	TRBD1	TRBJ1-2	CASQGPGQGFLNYGYTF	TGTGCCAGCCAAGGGCCGGGACAGGGTTTTCTTAACTATGGCTACACCTTC
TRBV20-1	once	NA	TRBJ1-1	CSASFRSVNTEAFF	TGCAGTGCTAGTTTCCGGAGTGTGAACACTGAAGCTTTCTTT
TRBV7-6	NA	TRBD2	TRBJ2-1	CASSTNSGRSEQFF	TGTGCCAGCAGCACCAATAGCGGGAGGAGTGAGCAGTTCTTC
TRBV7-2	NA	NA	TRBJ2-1	CASSSQLTNNEQFF	TGTGCCAGCAGCTCTCAGTTGACAAACAATGAGCAGTTCTTC
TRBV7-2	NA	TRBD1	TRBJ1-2	CASSSSGGFYGYTF	TGTGCCAGCAGCTCCTCAGGGGGCTTCTATGGCTACACCTTC
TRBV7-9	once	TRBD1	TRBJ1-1	CASSVQGGNTEAFF	TGTGCCAGCAGCGTCCAGGGGGGGAACACTGAAGCTTTCTTT
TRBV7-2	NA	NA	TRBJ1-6	CASSLSWDGSPLHF	TGTGCCAGCAGCTTATCGTGGGATGGGTCACCCCTCCACTTT